The sequence of this T cell receptor (beta chain) was determined in a study of regulatory T cells in long-lasting Graves disease. Study-level points and caveats: Segments TRBV28, TRBJ1-2 and TRBJ2-5 showed preferential usage in persistent disease.

The CDR3 has 22 amino acids. V was shortened by 5 bases and J by 0 bases, with 29 bases between the two germline ends. Time point reported: newly diagnosed GD, antithyroid drugs for less than 3 months. The TCR library was made from RNA that had been extracted from PBMCs in TRIzol. This clonotype turned up a few times. What it binds is not known. Construction of the TCR beta libraries employed iRepertoire HTBI primers in conjunction with Arm-PCR of CDR3 regions. MiXCR, run by TCRdb on the multiplex PCR reads, gives a single entry per CDR3 protein. The data hold roughly 410,000 distinct CDR3 sequences, with over 14% observed a single time. Separately, the same data were catalogued under a study of T cells in Graves' hyperthyroidism and ophthalmopathy. That source notes: The HTBI primer set served for first-round RT-PCR of the TCR CDR3. Ophthalmopathy was separated from stable hyperthyroidism by a 13 V-J model.

This clonotype was obtained from a woman aged 40 to 55 with Graves disease. The chain employs TRBV12-3 or TRBV12-4 and TRBJ2-6, with D possibly matching TRBD1 (7 bases). This material consisted of peripheral blood mononuclear cells (PBMCs), taken at new diagnosis, from a patient treated with antithyroid drugs. The CDR3 here is CASSRMGGKPGQTFSGANVLTF. CDR3 nucleotides: TGTGCCAGCAGTAGAATGGGGGGCAAACCGGGACAGACCTTCTCTGGGGCCAACGTCCTGACTTTC.